This TCR beta chain was captured by sequencing in a study of shared clonotypes between healthy human individuals (dated by TCRdb to 2020 to 2021). As for the study more broadly: The cohort included three men and a couple of women between 18 and 49 years of age. For each donor, CD4 naive and CD4 memory were each given three plates, CD8 naive was given two plates, and CD8 memory was given one plate. Blood TCR repertoires of a handful of healthy adults were deeply sequenced to estimate repertoire size and the extent of clonotype sharing between individuals. To increase sequencing depth and limit assay-specific biases, TCR repertoire library preparation and sequencing were carried out by different laboratories using diverse techniques. Per donor, leukapheresis produced somewhere between about 0.8 and 9 billion PBMCs. Here is what the overall study found, with its caveats: Because the study included only a small number of donors, the genetic and exposure-history diversity represented was limited. Rarefaction of sorted-subset datasets indicated incomplete sequencing despite the large sequencing depth. Compared with non-shared clonotypes, the clonotypes found in all four sorted-subset donors had higher generation probabilities. Pairwise subsampling indicated that sequencing depth was expected to affect the degree of clonotype sharing among donors. Roughly 5% of naive CD4, roughly 3.6% of naive CD8, approximately 2.2% of memory CD4, and approximately 0.4% of memory CD8 clonotypes were shared across several donors. Sampling was limited to blood, and TCR repertoires in tissue likely differ from TCR repertoires in blood. Estimated clonotype richness was generally larger for naive than for memory subsets.

The CDR3 contains 15 residues, cysteine and phenylalanine counted. The read is trimmed to its CDR3 DNA, 45 bases read in frame from base 1. Based on the germline V gene, the CDR1 and CDR2 sequences are SGHRS and YFSETQ. V drops 0 bases and J drops 7 bases, leaving 15 bases in between. Using the deep immunoSEQ assay, multiplex PCR amplified TCR CDR3 regions from genomic DNA. Extracted genomic DNA from each cell subset was spread evenly across all wells of several immunoSEQ 96-well plates, with each plate serving as a replicate. For sorted subsets, 150 to 250 ng of genomic DNA, equivalent to some 30,000 T cell genomes, went into each replicate PCR. Purified libraries were measured with a Qubit 3.0 fluorometer, size-checked on a Bioanalyzer 2100, and measured again with the KAPA Library Quantification kit. A separate single-read 150-cycle Illumina NextSeq 550 flow cell was used to sequence each immunoSEQ 96-well plate. The authors' analysis ran thus. The immunoSEQ output contained only junctional sequences without quality scores, so filtering could not match that applied to full-length reads. Sequences were annotated with PyIR, a Python wrapper for IgBLAST v1.9, and V/J genes and CDR3 were assigned using IMGT germline references. Reads with weak V/J assignments (E-value above 1e-6), missing CDR3, stop codons, out-of-frame junctions, or ambiguous translated residues were removed. A V3J clonotype was defined by an identical inferred V gene, J gene, and CDR3 amino acid sequence. Percentage overlap between repertoires was computed as shared unique clonotypes divided by the size of the smaller repertoire. Three approaches were used to assess repertoire richness: RTK rarefaction, the Chao1 estimator, and Recon v2.1 estimates of unobserved clonotypes. Generation probabilities for all TCRbeta clonotypes obtained by the gDNA method from a few donors were computed using OLGA. As stored in TCRdb, this immuneACCESS dataset retains in-frame rearrangements with V and J assigned. A fraction of the clones does not appear; measured against another copy, unresolved V genes explain less than half of the discrepancy, and the remainder lacks a known reason. The DNA gave D and trimming, while V, J and clone size come from that table. The sample table holds hundreds of thousands of clones, of which 90% to 97% were seen once. About 0.054% of the sample comes from the top ten.

The donors were healthy, HIV-negative adults who had no recently reported acute infections or vaccinations. Every donor was a Caucasian adult living in Nashville, Tennessee, USA. CD4+ T cells were enriched through magnetic negative selection, after which naive cells were positively selected on CD45RA and the remaining negative fraction served as the memory subset. Blood was obtained by leukapheresis, after which PBMCs were separated by Ficoll-Histopaque density gradient centrifugation and cryopreserved in liquid nitrogen vapor phase. Analytical flow cytometry was used to check the purity and quantity of each magnetically sorted T cell population. From each sorted fraction, genomic DNA was isolated and quantified by UV absorbance on a Nanodrop 2000c. A single count supports this clone. The antigen it binds to is not known. No much larger clonotype is one base removed from it; base qualities were not supplied.

The chain uses TRBV5-1 and TRBJ2-3; the D gene is perhaps TRBD2, on 5 matching bases. Sequenced input: naive CD4+ T cells sorted from blood. Sample cell subset or site, as interpreted from the label and publication: CD45RA+ positively selected. The source is a woman younger than 45 in good health. The sequenced DNA is TGCGCCAGCAGCTTGGAAAGGACTGACATCCATACGCAGTATTTT. The encoded protein is CASSLERTDIHTQYF.